This entry describes one T cell receptor beta chain. The antigen is undetermined. The data derive from a study of identical twins. Every sampled donor was Caucasian and healthy. Study-level points and caveats: Twins' excess sharing was less marked for out-of-frame beta sequences.

Germline V lookup: CDR1 GTSNPN, CDR2 SVGIG (reference sequence). Trimming removed 4 bases at V and 6 bases at J, with 10 bases between. The CDR3 consists of 12 residues. A universal primer site arose from template switching, and cDNA bore unique molecular identifiers. TCRdb processed the 5' RACE reads anew with MiXCR; each CDR3 protein has one entry. The sample records a few hundred thousand distinct CDR3 sequences, around 9.6% being singletons. These data are also associated with another study on yellow fever vaccine responses in identical twins.

This receptor was obtained from a young woman in good health. This chain uses TRBV30 with TRBJ1-3, with D possibly TRBD1 on 5 matching bases. Material: PBMCs. The DNA for the CDR3 is TGTGCCTGGATGGGGGGTACAAACACCATATATTTT. Protein product: CAWMGGTNTIYF.